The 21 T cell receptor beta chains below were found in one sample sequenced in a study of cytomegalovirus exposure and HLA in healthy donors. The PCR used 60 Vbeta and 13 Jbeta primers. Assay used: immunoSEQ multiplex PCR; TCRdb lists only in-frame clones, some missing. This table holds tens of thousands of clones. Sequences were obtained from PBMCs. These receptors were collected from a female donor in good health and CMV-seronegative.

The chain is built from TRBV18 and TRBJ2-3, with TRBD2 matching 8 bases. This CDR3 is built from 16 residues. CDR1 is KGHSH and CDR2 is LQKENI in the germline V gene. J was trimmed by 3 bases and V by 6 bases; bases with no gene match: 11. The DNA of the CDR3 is TGTGCCAGCTCCCTCCTCGGGGCTAGCGGGACAGATACGCAGTATTTT. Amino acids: CASSLLGASGTDTQYF.

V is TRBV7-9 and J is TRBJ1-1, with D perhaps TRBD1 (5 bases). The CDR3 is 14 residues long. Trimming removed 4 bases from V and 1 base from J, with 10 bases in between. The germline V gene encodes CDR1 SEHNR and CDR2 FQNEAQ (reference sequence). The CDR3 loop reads CASSSLDRNTEAFF. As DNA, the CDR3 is TGTGCCAGCAGCTCCCTAGACAGGAACACTGAAGCTTTCTTT.

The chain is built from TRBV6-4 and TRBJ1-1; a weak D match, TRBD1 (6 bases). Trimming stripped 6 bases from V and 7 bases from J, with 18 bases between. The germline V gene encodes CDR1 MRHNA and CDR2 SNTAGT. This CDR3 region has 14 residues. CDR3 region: CASRQQGRRGEAFF. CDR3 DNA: TGTGCCAGCAGACAACAGGGACGAAGGGGTGAAGCTTTCTTT.

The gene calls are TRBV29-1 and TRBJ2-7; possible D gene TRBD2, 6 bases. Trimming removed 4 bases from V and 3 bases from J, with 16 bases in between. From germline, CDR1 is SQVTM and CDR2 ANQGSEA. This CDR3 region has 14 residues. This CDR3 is CSVVLANGLYEQYF. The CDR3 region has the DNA TGCAGCGTTGTCCTAGCGAACGGTCTCTACGAGCAGTACTTC.

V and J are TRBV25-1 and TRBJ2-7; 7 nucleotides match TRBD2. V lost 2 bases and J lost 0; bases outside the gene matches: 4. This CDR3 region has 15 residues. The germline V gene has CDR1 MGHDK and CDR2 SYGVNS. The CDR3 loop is CASSEAGTTSYEQYF. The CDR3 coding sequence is TGTGCCAGCAGTGAAGCCGGGACTACCTCCTACGAGCAGTACTTC.

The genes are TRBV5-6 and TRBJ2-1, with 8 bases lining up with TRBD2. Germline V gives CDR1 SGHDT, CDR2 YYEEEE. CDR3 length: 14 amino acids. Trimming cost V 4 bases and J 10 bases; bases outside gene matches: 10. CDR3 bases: TGTGCCAGCAGCGTGCGGGGGGCGGGTCGAGAGCAGTTCTTC. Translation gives CASSVRGAGREQFF. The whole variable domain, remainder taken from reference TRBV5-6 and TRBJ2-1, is DAGVTQSPTHLIKTRGQQVTLRCSPKSGHDTVSWYQQALGQGPQFIFQYYEEEERQRGNFPDRFSGHQFPNYSSELNVNALLLGDSALYLCASSVRGAGREQFFGPGTRLTVL.

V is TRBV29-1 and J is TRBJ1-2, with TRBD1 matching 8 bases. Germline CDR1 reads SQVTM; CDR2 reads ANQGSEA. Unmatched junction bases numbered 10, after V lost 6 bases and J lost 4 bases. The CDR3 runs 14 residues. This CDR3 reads CSVADRGVVYGYTF. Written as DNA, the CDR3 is TGCAGCGTGGCCGACAGGGGTGTCGTCTATGGCTACACCTTC.

CDR3 loop: CASSLQVSGNTIYF. Written as DNA, the CDR3 is TGCGCCAGCAGCCTTCAGGTCTCTGGAAACACCATATATTTT. J is TRBJ1-3 and V is TRBV4-3; D gene ambiguous. V was pared by 4 bases and J by 0 bases, with 7 bases between. The CDR3 spans 14 residues. Germline V lookup: CDR1 LGHNA, CDR2 YSLEER.

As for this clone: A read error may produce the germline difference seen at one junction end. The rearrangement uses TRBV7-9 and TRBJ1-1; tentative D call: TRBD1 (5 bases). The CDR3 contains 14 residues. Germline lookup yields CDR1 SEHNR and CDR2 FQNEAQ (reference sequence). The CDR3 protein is CASRLSTANTEAFF. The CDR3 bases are TGTGCCAGCCGCTTATCGACAGCGAACACTGAAGCTTTCTTT.

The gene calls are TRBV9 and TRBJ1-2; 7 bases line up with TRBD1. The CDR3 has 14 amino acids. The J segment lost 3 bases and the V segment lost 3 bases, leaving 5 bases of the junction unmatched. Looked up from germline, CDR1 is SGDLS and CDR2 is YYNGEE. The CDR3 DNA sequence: TGTGCCAGCAGCGGACAGGGACACCACTATGGCTACACCTTC. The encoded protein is CASSGQGHHYGYTF.

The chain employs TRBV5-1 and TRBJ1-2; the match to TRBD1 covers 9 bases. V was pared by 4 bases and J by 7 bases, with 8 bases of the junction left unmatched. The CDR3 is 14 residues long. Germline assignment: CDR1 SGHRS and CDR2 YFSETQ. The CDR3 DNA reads TGCGCCAGCAGCCTGGGACAGGGCCCGAGTGGCTACACCTTC. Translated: CASSLGQGPSGYTF.

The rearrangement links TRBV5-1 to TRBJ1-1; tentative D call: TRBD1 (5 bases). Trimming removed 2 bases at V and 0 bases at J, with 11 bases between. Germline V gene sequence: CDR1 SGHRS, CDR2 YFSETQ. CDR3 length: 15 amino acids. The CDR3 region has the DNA TGCGCCAGCAGCTTAAGGCAGGGCGTGAACACTGAAGCTTTCTTT. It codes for CASSLRQGVNTEAFF.

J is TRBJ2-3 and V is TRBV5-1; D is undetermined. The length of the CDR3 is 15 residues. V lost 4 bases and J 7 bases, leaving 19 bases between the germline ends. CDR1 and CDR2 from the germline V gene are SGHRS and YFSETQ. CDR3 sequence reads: CASSPQLMTTNTQYF. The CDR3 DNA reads TGCGCCAGCAGCCCCCAATTGATGACAACAAATACGCAGTATTTT.

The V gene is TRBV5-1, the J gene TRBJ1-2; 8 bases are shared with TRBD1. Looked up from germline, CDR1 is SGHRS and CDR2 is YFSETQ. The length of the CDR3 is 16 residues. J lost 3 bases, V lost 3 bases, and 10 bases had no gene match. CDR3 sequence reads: CASSWVTGGVDYGYTF. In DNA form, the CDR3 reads TGCGCCAGCAGCTGGGTAACAGGGGGAGTTGACTATGGCTACACCTTC.

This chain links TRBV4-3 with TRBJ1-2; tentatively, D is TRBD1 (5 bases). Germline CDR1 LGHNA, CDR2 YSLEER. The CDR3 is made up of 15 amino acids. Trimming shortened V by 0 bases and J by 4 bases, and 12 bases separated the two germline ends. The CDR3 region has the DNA TGCGCCAGCAGCCAAGATGGGGGGGGGTTCTATGGCTACACCTTC. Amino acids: CASSQDGGGFYGYTF.

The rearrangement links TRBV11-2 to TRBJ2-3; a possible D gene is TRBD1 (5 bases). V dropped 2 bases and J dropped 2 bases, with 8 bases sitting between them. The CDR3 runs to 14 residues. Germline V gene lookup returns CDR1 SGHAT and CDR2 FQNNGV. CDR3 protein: CASSLQGTTDTQYF. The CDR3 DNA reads TGTGCCAGCAGCTTACAGGGAACCACAGATACGCAGTATTTT.

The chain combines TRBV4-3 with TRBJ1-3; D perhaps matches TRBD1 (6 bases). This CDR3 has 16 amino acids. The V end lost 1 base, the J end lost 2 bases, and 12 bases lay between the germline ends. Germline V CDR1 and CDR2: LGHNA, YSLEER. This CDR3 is CASSQVKQGTGNTIYF. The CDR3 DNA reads TGCGCCAGCAGCCAAGTTAAACAGGGAACTGGAAACACCATATATTTT.

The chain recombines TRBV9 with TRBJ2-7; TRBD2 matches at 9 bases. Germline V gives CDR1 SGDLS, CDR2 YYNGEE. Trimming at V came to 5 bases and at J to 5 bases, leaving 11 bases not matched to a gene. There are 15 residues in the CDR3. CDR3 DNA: TGTGCCAGCAGTCTAGCGGGAACGAAAGTGCACGAGCAGTACTTC. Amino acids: CASSLAGTKVHEQYF.

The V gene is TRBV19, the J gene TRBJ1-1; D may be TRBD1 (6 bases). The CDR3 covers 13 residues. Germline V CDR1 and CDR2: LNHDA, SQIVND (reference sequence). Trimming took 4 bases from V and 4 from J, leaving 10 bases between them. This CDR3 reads CASSTTRGTEAFF. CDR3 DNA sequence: TGTGCCAGTAGTACCACCAGGGGCACTGAAGCTTTCTTT.

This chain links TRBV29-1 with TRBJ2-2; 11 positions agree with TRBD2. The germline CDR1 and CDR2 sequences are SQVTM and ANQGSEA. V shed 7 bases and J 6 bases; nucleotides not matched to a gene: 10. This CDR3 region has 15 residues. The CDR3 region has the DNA TGCAGCGGGACTAGCGGGCCTATTGGGGCCGGGGAGCTGTTTTTT. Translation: CSGTSGPIGAGELFF.

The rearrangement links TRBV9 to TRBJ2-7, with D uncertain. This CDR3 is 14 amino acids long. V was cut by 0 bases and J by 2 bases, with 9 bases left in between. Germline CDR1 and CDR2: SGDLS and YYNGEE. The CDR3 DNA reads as TGTGCCAGCAGCGTAGGGGCAGGTCCCTACGAGCAGTACTTC. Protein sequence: CASSVGAGPYEQYF.